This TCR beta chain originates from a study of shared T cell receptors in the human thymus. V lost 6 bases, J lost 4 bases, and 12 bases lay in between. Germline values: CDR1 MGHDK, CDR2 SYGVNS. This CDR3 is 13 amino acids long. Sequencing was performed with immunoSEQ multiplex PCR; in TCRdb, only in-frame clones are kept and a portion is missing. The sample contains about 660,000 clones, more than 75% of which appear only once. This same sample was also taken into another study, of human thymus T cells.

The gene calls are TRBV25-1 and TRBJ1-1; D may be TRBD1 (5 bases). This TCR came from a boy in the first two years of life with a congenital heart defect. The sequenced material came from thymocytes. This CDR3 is CASSGRGGTEAFF. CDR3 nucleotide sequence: TGTGCCAGCAGCGGGCGCGGGGGCACTGAAGCTTTCTTT.